This passage covers 28 T cell receptor beta chains from one sample sequenced in a study of blood T cell repertoires in COVID-19. Sequenced by immunoSEQ multiplex PCR; TCRdb stores in-frame clones only, minus some. Of about 43,000 clones in the sample, around 80% were seen once. The sequenced material came from peripheral blood. The receptors shown here come from a woman aged 55-70 years with acute or convalescent COVID-19.

In DNA, the CDR3 is TGTGCCAGCAGGCCGGGACAGGGACTTAGGGGCTACACCTTC. Its protein product is CASRPGQGLRGYTF. The chain links TRBV27 to TRBJ1-2; 9 nucleotides agree with TRBD1. The CDR3 extends over 14 amino acids. Trimming took 6 bases from V and 8 from J; bases not matched to a gene: 10. Germline V CDR1 and CDR2: MNHEY, SMNVEV (reference sequence).

The CDR3, as DNA: TGTGCCAGCAGCTTAAAGCAGGTCAATCAGCCCCAGCATTTT. The encoded protein is CASSLKQVNQPQHF. The V and J genes are TRBV7-8 and TRBJ1-5, with D uncertain. The CDR3 has 14 residues. In germline, CDR1 is SGHVS, CDR2 FQNEAQ. V dropped 2 bases and J dropped 3 bases, with 8 bases sitting between them.

This sequence joins TRBV23-1 and TRBJ2-2; D might be TRBD2 (6 bases). TRBV23-1 is labeled an ORF, and its function is uncertain. V was shortened by 11 bases and J by 6 bases, with 10 bases between the two germline ends. The CDR3 has 11 residues. The CDR3 DNA follows: TGCGCCTGCCAGCGGGCCGGGGAGCTGTTTTTT. Translation: CACQRAGELFF.

The chain carries TRBV21-1 and TRBJ1-1. TRBV21-1 is deemed a pseudogene. This CDR3 is 15 amino acids long. DNA for the CDR3: TGTGCCAGCACCGCAACGGGGGGGGAGGGCTGTGAAGCTTTCTTT. It translates to CASTATGGEGCEAFF.

This chain connects TRBV10-3 to TRBJ1-6; 9 bases match TRBD1. Germline-derived CDR1 and CDR2 are ENHRY and SYGVKD. The CDR3 covers 19 residues. Losses at the gene ends were 6 bases for V and 0 bases for J; bases not matched to a gene: 12. In DNA, the CDR3 is TGTGCCATCAGCCCGGGGGGACAGGGCTTCAGCTCCTATAATTCACCCCTCCACTTT. Translation gives CAISPGGQGFSSYNSPLHF.

This clone was detected ten times or more. The J gene is TRBJ1-3, the V gene TRBV18, with 7 positions matching TRBD1. This CDR3 spans 14 amino acids. V lost 5 bases to trimming and J lost 2 bases; unmatched junction nucleotides: 3. The germline V gene encodes CDR1 KGHSH and CDR2 LQKENI. The CDR3 coding sequence is TGTGCCAGCTCATCTCAGGGGGCTGGAAACACCATATATTTT. Its protein product is CASSSQGAGNTIYF.

This chain uses TRBV3-1 (or the pseudogene TRBV3-2) with TRBJ2-2; tentative D call: TRBD2 (5 bases). The CDR3 totals 15 residues. The germline V gene has CDR1 LGHDT and CDR2 YNNKEL (reference sequence). Trimming shortened V by 0 bases and J by 7 bases, and 12 bases separated the two germline ends. CDR3 protein: CASSQDLSGGGELFF. The CDR3 nucleotides are TGTGCCAGCAGCCAAGATCTTTCAGGAGGCGGGGAGCTGTTTTTT.

This chain uses TRBV5-1 with TRBJ2-7; TRBD1 matches at 8 bases. Trimming took 0 bases from V and 6 from J; bases not matched to a gene: 8. Germline values: CDR1 SGHRS, CDR2 YFSETQ. This CDR3 contains 15 residues. The CDR3 DNA sequence: TGCGCCAGCAGCTTGGCCGGAGGACAGGGTTCCGAGCAGTACTTC. It translates to CASSLAGGQGSEQYF.

The chain is built from TRBV7-9 and TRBJ1-4; a possible D gene is TRBD1 (6 bases). Between the trimmed V and J ends, which lost 5 bases and 2 bases, there was a span of 12 bases. Germline V gives CDR1 SEHNR, CDR2 FQNEAQ (reference sequence). The CDR3 is 15 residues long. In nucleotides, the CDR3 is TGTGCCAGCAGCCCCACAGGGACCACTAATGAAAAACTGTTTTTT. Encoded protein: CASSPTGTTNEKLFF.

The rearrangement joins TRBV7-3 to TRBJ1-1; 7 bases are shared with TRBD1. The CDR3 has 15 residues. With 4 bases clipped from V and 4 bases from J, the junction kept 9 bases outside the gene matches. Per germline, CDR1 SGHTA and CDR2 FQGTGA. CDR3 sequence: CASSSTGKGGTEAFF. The DNA of the CDR3 is TGTGCCAGCAGCTCGACAGGGAAGGGAGGCACTGAAGCTTTCTTT.

This rearrangement joins TRBV7-3 to TRBJ2-3; 8 nucleotides match TRBD2. The V gene end was trimmed by 2 bases and the J gene end by 1 base; junction bases not matched to a gene: 2. Germline V gene sequence: CDR1 SGHTA, CDR2 FQGTGA. CDR3 length equals 15 residues. The CDR3 DNA reads TGTGCCAGCAGCTTACGGGGGGGAGGCACAGATACGCAGTATTTT. It yields the protein CASSLRGGGTDTQYF.

This clone was picked up one time. The V call is TRBV11-2, the J call TRBJ2-7; no reliable D call. Germline V gives CDR1 SGHAT, CDR2 FQNNGV. The CDR3 is made up of 11 amino acids. Trimming took off 3 bases at V and 7 bases at J, with 7 bases between the two ends. This CDR3 is CASSLTREQYF. CDR3 nucleotide sequence: TGTGCCAGCAGCTTGACACGTGAGCAGTACTTC.

The chain links TRBV7-2 to TRBJ1-3, with 9 bases aligning to TRBD1. This CDR3 comprises 15 residues. V shed 5 bases and J 0 bases; nucleotides not matched to a gene: 2. From germline, CDR1 is SGHTA and CDR2 FQGNSA. CDR3 region: CASSRDRASGNTIYF. DNA of the CDR3: TGTGCCAGCAGCCGGGACAGGGCCTCTGGAAACACCATATATTTT. The full variable domain, its missing parts supplied by reference TRBV7-2 and TRBJ1-3, is GAGVSQSPSNKVTEKGKDVELRCDPISGHTALYWYRQSLGQGLEFLIYFQGNSAPDKSGLPSDRFSAERTGGSVSTLTIQRTQQEDSAVYLCASSRDRASGNTIYFGEGSWLTVV.

The V call is TRBV7-6, the J call TRBJ2-1; possibly TRBD2 for D (5 bases). Per germline, CDR1 SGHVS and CDR2 FNYEAQ. V was trimmed by 4 bases and J by 8 bases, leaving 12 bases between them. This CDR3 spans 13 amino acids. The CDR3 sequence: CASSSRGWDEQFF. DNA of the CDR3: TGTGCCAGCAGCTCCCGAGGGTGGGATGAGCAGTTCTTC.

The V and J genes are TRBV29-1 and TRBJ2-2, with 7 bases identical to TRBD1. Trimming cost V 4 bases and J 1 base; bases outside gene matches: 6. Germline CDR1 reads SQVTM; CDR2 reads ANQGSEA. The CDR3 sequence is 15 residues long. CDR3 nucleotide sequence: TGCAGCGTTGGAGACAGGGTTTGGAACACCGGGGAGCTGTTTTTT. Its translation: CSVGDRVWNTGELFF.

This clone was picked up a small number of times. The chain carries TRBV7-9 and TRBJ2-1; 10 nucleotides line up with TRBD2. From germline, CDR1 is SEHNR and CDR2 FQNEAQ (reference sequence). The CDR3 runs 15 residues. J was trimmed by 6 bases and V by 3 bases; bases with no gene match: 5. The CDR3 bases are TGTGCCAGCAGCTTTCCGGGACTAGCGCTCAATGAGCAGTTCTTC. Protein: CASSFPGLALNEQFF.

The chain combines TRBV27 with TRBJ2-1; tentative D call: TRBD2 (6 bases). Between the trimmed V and J ends, which lost 6 bases and 8 bases, there was a span of 17 bases. Looked up from germline, CDR1 is MNHEY and CDR2 is SMNVEV (reference sequence). This CDR3 has 14 amino acids. The CDR3: CASSLAGHRDEQFF. The CDR3 nucleotides are TGTGCCAGCAGCCTCGCGGGGCATAGAGATGAGCAGTTCTTC.

The chain employs TRBV19 and TRBJ2-7, with 7 bases aligning to TRBD1. The trim removed 3 bases at V and 6 bases at J, leaving 5 bases unmatched. Germline-derived CDR1 and CDR2 are LNHDA and SQIVND (reference sequence). This CDR3 is 13 amino acids long. The CDR3 nucleotides are TGTGCCAGTAGTATCCGGGACAGCCTCGAGCAGTACTTC. It yields the protein CASSIRDSLEQYF.

In this sample, this clone turned up a few times. V usage is TRBV6-5 and J usage is TRBJ2-1; D remains ambiguous. The CDR3 contains 14 residues. Per the germline V gene, CDR1 is MNHEY and CDR2 is SVGAGI. The V end lost 2 bases, the J end lost 0 bases, and 5 bases lay between the germline ends. CDR3: CASSYRSSYNEQFF. Written as DNA, the CDR3 is TGTGCCAGCAGTTACCGGAGCTCCTACAATGAGCAGTTCTTC.

CDR3 amino acids: CASSPLGQNSWYNEQFF. The DNA of the CDR3 is TGTGCCAGCAGCCCCCTGGGACAGAATTCTTGGTACAATGAGCAGTTCTTC. V usage is TRBV11-2 and J usage is TRBJ2-1; TRBD1 aligns across 7 bases. There are 17 residues in the CDR3. Germline V gene data show CDR1 as SGHAT and CDR2 as FQNNGV. The V and J ends lost 5 bases and 4 bases, in that order; junction bases with no gene match: 14. The entire variable domain, with the rest obtained from reference TRBV11-2 and TRBJ2-1, is as follows: EAGVAQSPRYKIIEKRQSVAFWCNPISGHATLYWYQQILGQGPKLLIQFQNNGVVDDSQLPKDRFSAERLKGVDSTLKIQPAKLEDSAVYLCASSPLGQNSWYNEQFFGPGTRLTVL.

The rearrangement links TRBV9 to TRBJ2-7, with D maybe TRBD1 (6 bases). The germline V gene encodes CDR1 SGDLS and CDR2 YYNGEE. V lost 4 bases and J lost 7, with 15 bases in between. CDR3 length: 13 residues. The CDR3 loop is CASSLQGIREQYF. DNA for the CDR3: TGTGCCAGCAGCCTACAGGGAATACGGGAGCAGTACTTC. The variable domain in full, with the rest retrieved from reference TRBV9 and TRBJ2-7, is DSGVTQTPKHLITATGQRVTLRCSPRSGDLSVYWYQQSLDQGLQFLIQYYNGEERAKGNILERFSAQQFPDLHSELNLSSLELGDSALYFCASSLQGIREQYFGPGTRLTVT.

This clone appeared a single time. The rearrangement joins TRBV21-1 to TRBJ2-7; TRBD1 was called by the table and not checked on the DNA. TRBV21-1 is deemed a pseudogene. The CDR3 contains 13 residues. CDR3 nucleotides: TGTGCCAGCAGCAAGGGGCGCGAGCTCGAGCAGTACTTC. Translation: CASSKGRELEQYF.

This clone was observed a handful of times. The chain uses TRBV1 and TRBJ1-1. TRBV1 is listed as a pseudogene. The length of the CDR3 is 17 residues. Written as DNA, the CDR3 is TGCACCAGCAGCCAAGCCTGCTATAGACCGACCAGCGCTGAAGCTTTCTTT. Its protein is CTSSQACYRPTSAEAFF.

This clone was counted a single time. This rearrangement joins TRBV14 to TRBJ1-2; D is ambiguous. The CDR3 extends over 13 amino acids. The V and J ends lost 4 bases and 5 bases respectively, with 11 bases between them. Germline CDR1 and CDR2: SGHDN and FVKESK. The CDR3 loop is CASSPEDRYGYTF. Here the CDR3 DNA reads TGTGCCAGCAGCCCAGAAGATAGATATGGCTACACCTTC.

The table lists this clone with a count of one. The chain carries TRBV19 and TRBJ1-2, with unresolved D. Germline V gene data show CDR1 as LNHDA and CDR2 as SQIVND (reference sequence). Deletions cut 3 bases from V and 4 bases from J, with 9 bases between. The CDR3 totals 13 residues. CDR3 amino acids: CASSMEGPYGYTF. DNA of the CDR3: TGTGCCAGTAGTATGGAGGGCCCCTATGGCTACACCTTC. Complete variable domain (other parts from reference TRBV19 and TRBJ1-2): DGGITQSPKYLFRKEGQNVTLSCEQNLNHDAMYWYRQDPGQGLRLIYYSQIVNDFQKGDIAEGYSVSREKKESFPLTVTSAQKNPTAFYLCASSMEGPYGYTFGSGTRLTVV.

V gene TRBV19 combines with J gene TRBJ2-7; D is possibly TRBD1 (6 bases). CDR3 length equals 13 residues. CDR1 and CDR2 from the germline V gene are LNHDA and SQIVND (reference sequence). V was shortened by 2 bases and J by 2 bases, with 7 bases between the two germline ends. The CDR3, as DNA: TGTGCCAGTAGTATACCAGGGGCCTACGAGCAGTACTTC. Translating gives CASSIPGAYEQYF.

V usage is TRBV25-1 and J usage is TRBJ1-2; D uncertain. Trimming pared 8 bases from V and 4 bases from J, leaving 17 bases between. The CDR3 is made up of 14 amino acids. Germline CDR1 reads MGHDK; CDR2 reads SYGVNS. In DNA form, the CDR3 reads TGTGCCAGCCGCCCCGATGGGCAATCCTATGGCTACACCTTC. This codes for CASRPDGQSYGYTF.

This clone has only one observation. The genes are TRBV24-1 and TRBJ1-2; weak D call: TRBD1 (6 bases). V lost 5 bases and J 4 bases, leaving 10 bases between the germline ends. CDR1 and CDR2 (germline): KGHDR, SFDVKD. The CDR3 contains 13 residues. CDR3 nucleotide sequence: TGTGCCACCAGTGGGACAGATACCTATGGCTACACCTTC. It yields the protein CATSGTDTYGYTF.